These 2 T cell receptor beta chains were all obtained from the same sample, sequenced in a study of blood T cell repertoires in COVID-19 (dated by TCRdb to the early 2020s). Receptor libraries were prepared by the immunoSEQ multiplex PCR assay. TCRdb mirrors the immuneACCESS table, restricted to in-frame sequences. Some clones are absent from its copies; in checked studies, under half trace to an unresolved V gene, and the reason for the others is unknown. For this sample the table gives some 50,000 clones, of which less than 90% were detected only once. The ten most abundant clones make up around 1.6% of the sample. The sequenced material came from peripheral blood. The receptors shown here come from a man in his fifties with acute or convalescent COVID-19.

The rearrangement uses TRBV7-9 and TRBJ2-3; a possible D gene is TRBD2 (5 bases). Trimming pared 0 bases from V and 6 bases from J, leaving 19 bases between. CDR3 length equals 17 residues. Per germline, CDR1 SEHNR and CDR2 FQNEAQ (reference sequence). CDR3 DNA: TGTGCCAGCAGCTTAGCGGCAGCGGCTCACCTCTCGGATACGCAGTATTTT. This translates into CASSLAAAAHLSDTQYF.

This rearrangement joins TRBV19 to TRBJ2-2, with 11 bases lining up with TRBD2. In germline, CDR1 is LNHDA, CDR2 SQIVND (reference sequence). The CDR3 has 15 amino acids. V shed 6 bases, J shed 7 bases, and the junction held 7 bases outside the gene matches. In nucleotides, the CDR3 is TGTGCCAGTAGCCGACTAGCGGGATTGGACGGGGAGCTGTTTTTT. The encoded protein is CASSRLAGLDGELFF. Complete variable domain (other parts from reference TRBV19 and TRBJ2-2): DGGITQSPKYLFRKEGQNVTLSCEQNLNHDAMYWYRQDPGQGLRLIYYSQIVNDFQKGDIAEGYSVSREKKESFPLTVTSAQKNPTAFYLCASSRLAGLDGELFFGEGSRLTVL.